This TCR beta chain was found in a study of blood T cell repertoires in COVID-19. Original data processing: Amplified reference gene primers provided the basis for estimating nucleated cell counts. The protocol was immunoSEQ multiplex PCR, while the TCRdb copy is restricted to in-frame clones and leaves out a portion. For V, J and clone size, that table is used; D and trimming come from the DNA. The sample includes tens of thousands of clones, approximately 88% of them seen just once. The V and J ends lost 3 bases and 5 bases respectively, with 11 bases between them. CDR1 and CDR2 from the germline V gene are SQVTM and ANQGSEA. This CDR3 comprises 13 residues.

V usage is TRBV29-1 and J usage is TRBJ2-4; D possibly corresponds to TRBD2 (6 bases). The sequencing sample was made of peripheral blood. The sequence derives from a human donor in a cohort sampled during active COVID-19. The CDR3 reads CSVDGRRENIQYF. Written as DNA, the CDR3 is TGCAGCGTTGATGGGAGGAGGGAAAACATTCAGTACTTC.